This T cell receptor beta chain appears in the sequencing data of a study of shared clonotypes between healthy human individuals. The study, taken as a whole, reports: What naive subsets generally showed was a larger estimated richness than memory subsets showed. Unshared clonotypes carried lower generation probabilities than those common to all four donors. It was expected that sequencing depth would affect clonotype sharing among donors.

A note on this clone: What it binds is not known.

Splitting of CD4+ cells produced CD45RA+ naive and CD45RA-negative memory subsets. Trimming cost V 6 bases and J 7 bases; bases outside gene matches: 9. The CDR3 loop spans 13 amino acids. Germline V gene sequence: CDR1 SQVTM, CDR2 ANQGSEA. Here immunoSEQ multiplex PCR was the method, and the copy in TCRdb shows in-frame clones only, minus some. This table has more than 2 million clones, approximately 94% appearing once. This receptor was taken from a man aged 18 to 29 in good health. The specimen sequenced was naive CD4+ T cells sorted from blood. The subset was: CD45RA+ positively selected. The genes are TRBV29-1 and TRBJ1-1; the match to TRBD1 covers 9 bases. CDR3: CSVGQGRISEAFF. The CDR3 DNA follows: TGCAGCGTGGGACAGGGCAGGATAAGTGAAGCTTTCTTT.